A single sample gave rise to the 2 T cell receptor beta chains below, sequenced in a study of sequential checkpoint blockade in melanoma. The treatment denotes: randomized to nivolumab then ipilimumab (arm A) or the reverse (arm B). TCRdb keeps only in-frame clones here, not all; method: immunoSEQ multiplex PCR. This table has 15,000 to 20,000 clones, approximately 70% appearing once. The starting material was CD8+ T cells sorted from blood (inferred from file names), obtained from a patient given nivolumab and ipilimumab in sequence. Source of these receptors: a human donor with melanoma.

The V call is TRBV19, the J call TRBJ2-7; D is perhaps TRBD1 (6 bases). Germline assignment: CDR1 LNHDA and CDR2 SQIVND (reference sequence). This CDR3 is built from 17 residues. V gave up 0 bases and J gave up 3 bases, with 18 bases separating them. The CDR3 sequence is CASSIEHTRGPGYEQYF. In DNA form, the CDR3 reads TGTGCCAGTAGTATAGAACATACCAGGGGACCGGGCTACGAGCAGTACTTC.

This clone was detected only once. This chain links TRBV15 with TRBJ1-5; D remains unclear. Germline-derived CDR1 and CDR2 are LNHNV and YYDKDF (reference sequence). The CDR3 is 13 residues long. Trimming took 0 bases from V and 11 from J, leaving 11 bases between them. The CDR3 nucleotides read TGTGCCACCAGCAGAGATACGTTCCGGGCCCAGCATTTT. Encoded protein: CATSRDTFRAQHF.